This T cell receptor beta chain was obtained from a study of T cells in Graves' hyperthyroidism and ophthalmopathy. In the study overall: Before any treatment, at initial diagnosis, peripheral blood was collected.

Overall study results and limits: Ophthalmopathy prediction by the model preceded onset by a median approximately 6.1 months.

Uncontrolled infection, other autoimmune disease, pregnancy or lactation excluded patients. The germline V gene has CDR1 LGHNA and CDR2 YNFKEQ. Unmatched junction bases numbered 8, after V lost 0 bases and J lost 1 base. The length of the CDR3 is 18 residues. TCR beta CDR3 regions were amplified from RNA. First-round RT-PCR targeting the TCR CDR3 was performed with the HTBI primer set. MiXCR, applied by TCRdb to the multiplex PCR reads, yields one record per CDR3 protein. The data contain about 770,000 distinct CDR3 sequences, roughly 20% of them seen just once; the ten biggest clones take up over 15%. Concerning this clonotype itself: Its antigen is as yet unknown.

The clonotype comes from a woman between 50 and 59 years old with Graves' hyperthyroidism that later progressed to Graves' ophthalmopathy. The specimen sequenced was blood. The chain has TRBV4-2 and TRBJ1-5; 8 bases line up with TRBD1. CDR3 residues: CASSQDRKRQGSNQPQHF. CDR3 in DNA: TGTGCCAGCAGCCAAGATAGGAAGCGACAGGGGAGCAATCAGCCCCAGCATTTT.